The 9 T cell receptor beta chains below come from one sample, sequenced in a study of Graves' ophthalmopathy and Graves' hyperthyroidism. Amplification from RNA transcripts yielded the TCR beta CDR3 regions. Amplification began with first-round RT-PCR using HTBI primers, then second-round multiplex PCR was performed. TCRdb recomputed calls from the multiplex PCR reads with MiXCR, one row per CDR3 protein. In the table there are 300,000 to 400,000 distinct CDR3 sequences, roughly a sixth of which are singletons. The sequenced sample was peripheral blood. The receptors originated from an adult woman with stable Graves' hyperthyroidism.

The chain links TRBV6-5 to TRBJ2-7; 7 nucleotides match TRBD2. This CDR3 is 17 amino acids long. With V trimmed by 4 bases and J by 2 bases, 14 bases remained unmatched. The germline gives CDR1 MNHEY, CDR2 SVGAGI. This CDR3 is CASSSSVGRDAAYEQYF. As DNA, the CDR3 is TGTGCCAGCAGTTCCTCAGTGGGGAGGGACGCGGCCTACGAGCAGTACTTC.

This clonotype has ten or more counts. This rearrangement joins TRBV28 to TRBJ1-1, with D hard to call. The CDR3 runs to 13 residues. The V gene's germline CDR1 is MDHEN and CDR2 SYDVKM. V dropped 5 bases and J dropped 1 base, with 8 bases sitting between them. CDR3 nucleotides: TGTGCCAGCAGTCGGCCTTCGAACACTGAAGCTTTCTTT. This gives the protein CASSRPSNTEAFF.

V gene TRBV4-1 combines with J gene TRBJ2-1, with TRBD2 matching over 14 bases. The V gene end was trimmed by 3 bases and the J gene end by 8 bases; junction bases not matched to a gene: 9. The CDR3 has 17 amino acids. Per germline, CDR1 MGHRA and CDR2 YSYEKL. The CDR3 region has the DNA TGCGCCAGCAGCCACGGGACTAGCGGGAGAGGGGGCTATGAGCAGTTCTTC. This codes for CASSHGTSGRGGYEQFF.

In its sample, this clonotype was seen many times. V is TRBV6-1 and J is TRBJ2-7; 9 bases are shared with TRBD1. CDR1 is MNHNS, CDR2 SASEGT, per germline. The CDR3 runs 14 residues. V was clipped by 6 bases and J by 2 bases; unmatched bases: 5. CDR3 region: CASRPGTGPYEQYF. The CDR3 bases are TGTGCCAGCAGACCCGGGACAGGGCCCTACGAGCAGTACTTC.

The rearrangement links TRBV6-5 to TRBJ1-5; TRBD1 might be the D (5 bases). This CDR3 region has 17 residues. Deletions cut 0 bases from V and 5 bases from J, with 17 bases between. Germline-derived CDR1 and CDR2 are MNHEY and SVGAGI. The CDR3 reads CASSYSAWTREDQPQHF. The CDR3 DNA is TGTGCCAGCAGTTACTCCGCGTGGACAAGAGAGGATCAGCCCCAGCATTTT.

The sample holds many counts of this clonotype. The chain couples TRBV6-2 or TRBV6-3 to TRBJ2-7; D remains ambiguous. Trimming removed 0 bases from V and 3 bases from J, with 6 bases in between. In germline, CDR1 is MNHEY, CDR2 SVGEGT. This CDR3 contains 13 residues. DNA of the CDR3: TGTGCCAGCAGTTACTCCAGACTCTACGAGCAGTACTTC. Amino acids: CASSYSRLYEQYF.

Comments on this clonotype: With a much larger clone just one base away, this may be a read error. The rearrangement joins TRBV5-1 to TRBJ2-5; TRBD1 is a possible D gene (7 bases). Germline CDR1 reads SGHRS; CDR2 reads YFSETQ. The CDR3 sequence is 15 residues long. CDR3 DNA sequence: TGCGCCAGCGGACGCCAGGGGGGCAGTTCTGAGACCCGGTACTTC. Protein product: CASGRQGGSSETRYF.

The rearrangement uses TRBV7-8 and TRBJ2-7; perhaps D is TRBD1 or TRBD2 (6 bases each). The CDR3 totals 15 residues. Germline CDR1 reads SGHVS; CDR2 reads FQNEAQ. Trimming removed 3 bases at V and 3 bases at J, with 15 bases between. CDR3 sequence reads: CASSLGGPASYEQYF. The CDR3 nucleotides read TGTGCCAGCAGCTTGGGGGGCCCGGCTAGCTACGAGCAGTACTTC.

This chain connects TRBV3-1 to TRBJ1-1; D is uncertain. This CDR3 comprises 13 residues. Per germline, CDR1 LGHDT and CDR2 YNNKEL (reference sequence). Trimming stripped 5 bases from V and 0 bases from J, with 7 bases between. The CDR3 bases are TGTGCCAGCAGCTACACAATGAACACTGAAGCTTTCTTT. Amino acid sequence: CASSYTMNTEAFF.